These 15 T cell receptor beta chains were sequenced from one sample in a study of STAT3 mutations in large granular lymphocyte leukemia. TCRdb's table, derived via immunoSEQ multiplex PCR, lists solely in-frame clones and lacks some. Of about 42,000 clones listed, about 81% are singletons. These TCRs are of unknown antigen specificity. Study outcomes and limitations: Every T-LGLL patient had at least one immunodominant TCRbeta clonotype.

The sequencing input was PBMCs. These receptors were collected from a human donor with T large granular lymphocyte leukemia. Some clones in this sample may be carry-over from other donors' samples.

The CDR3 region is CASSIAGADSPLHF. The CDR3 nucleotides read TGTGCCAGTAGTATAGCGGGGGCGGATTCACCCCTCCACTTT. V is TRBV19 and J is TRBJ1-6; possible D gene TRBD1, 6 bases. The V end was cut by 1 base, the J end by 8 bases, with 9 bases between. The V gene's germline CDR1 is LNHDA and CDR2 SQIVND (reference sequence). There are 14 residues in the CDR3.

The chain joins TRBV30 to TRBJ2-1, with 7 bases fitting TRBD1. The J segment lost 6 bases and the V segment lost 8 bases, leaving 10 bases of the junction unmatched. The CDR3 runs to 13 residues. Germline V lookup: CDR1 GTSNPN, CDR2 SVGIG (reference sequence). In DNA form, the CDR3 reads TGTGCCGGCCGAGGGGCAGGGGGCAATGAGCAGTTCTTC. This gives the protein CAGRGAGGNEQFF. The full variable domain, with the rest looked up from reference TRBV30 and TRBJ2-1, is SQTIHQWPATLVQPVGSPLSLECTVEGTSNPNLYWYRQAAGRGLQLLFYSVGIGQISSEVPQNLSASRPQDRQFILSSKKLLLSDSGFYLCAGRGAGGNEQFFGPGTRLTVL.

The chain couples TRBV4-1 to TRBJ1-1; the match to TRBD1 covers 12 bases. CDR1 MGHRA and CDR2 YSYEKL come from the germline V gene. The CDR3 runs 20 residues. The V and J ends lost 3 bases and 1 base, in that order; junction bases with no gene match: 15. The chain's CDR3 is CASSQSFRGQGALWNTEAFF. The CDR3 DNA sequence: TGCGCCAGCAGCCAGTCCTTTCGGGGACAGGGGGCTCTATGGAACACTGAAGCTTTCTTT.

This clone was seen a few times. The chain has TRBV4-1 and TRBJ2-7; D uncertain. The CDR3 loop spans 13 amino acids. In germline, CDR1 is MGHRA, CDR2 YSYEKL. V lost 1 base, J lost 3 bases, and 7 bases lay in between. The CDR3 DNA reads as TGCGCCAGCAGCCAAGTTGACAACTACGAGCAGTACTTC. It translates to CASSQVDNYEQYF.

This chain uses TRBV10-2 with TRBJ1-4, with D possibly being TRBD1 (5 bases). V was clipped by 8 bases and J by 0 bases, with 10 bases between them. The CDR3 runs 14 residues. Germline V lookup: CDR1 WSHSY, CDR2 SAAADI. CDR3 residues: CASGDRATNEKLFF. In nucleotides, the CDR3 is TGCGCCAGCGGAGACAGAGCAACTAATGAAAAACTGTTTTTT.

This clone has only a few counts. DNA of the CDR3: TGCAGTGCCTCCAGGGCAGGGAAACTGTTTTTT. Its protein is CSASRAGKLFF. The chain joins TRBV20-1 to TRBJ1-4, with D possibly TRBD1 on 5 matching bases. The germline CDR1 and CDR2 sequences are DFQATT and SNEGSKA (reference sequence). The V end lost 6 bases, the J end lost 11 bases, and 13 bases lay between the germline ends. This CDR3 comprises 11 residues.

A single count supports this clone. The gene calls are TRBV7-9 and TRBJ2-5; no reliable D call. Germline values: CDR1 SEHNR, CDR2 FQNEAQ (reference sequence). Between the trimmed V and J ends, which lost 8 bases and 0 bases, there was a span of 22 bases. This CDR3 is built from 17 residues. The CDR3 loop is CASGPTQRIRYQETQYF. The CDR3 nucleotides read TGTGCCAGCGGGCCCACTCAAAGGATCCGTTACCAAGAGACCCAGTACTTC.

This clone counts as medium-sized. The chain couples TRBV27 to TRBJ1-6; 7 nucleotides match TRBD1. This CDR3 has 14 residues. V lost 6 bases to trimming and J lost 6 bases; unmatched junction nucleotides: 5. Germline values: CDR1 MNHEY, CDR2 SMNVEV (reference sequence). CDR3 bases: TGTGCCAGCAGCCTTGGACAGGTTAATTCACCCCTCCACTTT. Its protein product is CASSLGQVNSPLHF.

The chain joins TRBV29-1 to TRBJ2-2; 13 nucleotides match TRBD2. The junction had 9 bases not matched to a gene; V was cut back by 4 bases and J by 4 bases. Per germline, CDR1 SQVTM and CDR2 ANQGSEA. The CDR3 consists of 17 residues. CDR3 in DNA: TGCAGCGTTGGGGGACTAGCGGGGAACTATCCCACCGGGGAGCTGTTTTTT. Protein: CSVGGLAGNYPTGELFF.

The chain joins TRBV7-2 to TRBJ2-7, with 12 bases aligning to TRBD2. CDR3 length equals 17 residues. V trimming: 2 bases; J trimming: 2 bases; junction bases outside the gene matches: 7. Germline V CDR1 and CDR2: SGHTA, FQGNSA. This chain's CDR3 is CASSLQRLAGETYEQYF. The CDR3, as DNA: TGTGCCAGCAGCTTACAAAGACTAGCGGGGGAGACCTACGAGCAGTACTTC.

J is TRBJ1-6 and V is TRBV11-1; 8 positions match TRBD1. The junction had 8 bases not matched to a gene; V was cut back by 5 bases and J by 8 bases. This CDR3 contains 15 residues. CDR1 is SGHAT and CDR2 is FQDESV in the germline V gene (reference sequence). The CDR3 loop is CASSLGQGGDSPLHF. The CDR3 nucleotides are TGTGCCAGCAGCCTTGGACAGGGCGGGGATTCACCCCTCCACTTT.

V usage is TRBV7-2 and J usage is TRBJ1-5; the D is unclear. V lost 6 bases, J lost 2 bases, and 14 bases lay in between. CDR1 and CDR2 from the germline V gene are SGHTA and FQGNSA. The CDR3 sequence is 15 residues long. CDR3 coding DNA: TGTGCCAGCAGGAATAGTGCGGGCGGCAATCAGCCCCAGCATTTT. Translation gives CASRNSAGGNQPQHF.

The J gene is TRBJ2-7, the V gene TRBV7-8; 7 positions match TRBD2. The length of the CDR3 is 14 residues. The germline V gene encodes CDR1 SGHVS and CDR2 FQNEAQ. J was trimmed by 4 bases and V by 6 bases; bases with no gene match: 9. The CDR3 loop reads CASRPGTTVYEQYF. CDR3 bases: TGTGCCAGCAGACCCGGGACTACAGTATACGAGCAGTACTTC. The full variable domain, rest sourced from reference TRBV7-8 and TRBJ2-7, is GAGVSQSPRYKVAKRGQDVALRCDPISGHVSLFWYQQALGQGPEFLTYFQNEAQLDKSGLPSDRFFAERPEGSVSTLKIQRTQQEDSAVYLCASRPGTTVYEQYFGPGTRLTVT.

The chain combines TRBV7-9 with TRBJ2-3, with D possibly matching TRBD1 (6 bases). V was shortened by 5 bases and J by 2 bases, with 17 bases between the two germline ends. The CDR3 is 16 residues long. CDR1 is SEHNR and CDR2 is FQNEAQ in the germline V gene (reference sequence). CDR3 protein: CASSNRDNLATDTQYF. The CDR3 bases are TGTGCCAGCAGCAACCGGGACAACTTAGCCACAGATACGCAGTATTTT.

DNA of the CDR3: TGTGCCAGCAGCCCAGGACAGGGGAGAGAGACCCAGTACTTC. Encoded protein: CASSPGQGRETQYF. The chain couples TRBV5-4 to TRBJ2-5; 9 bases agree with TRBD1. V shed 4 bases and J 4 bases; nucleotides not matched to a gene: 5. CDR1 is SGHNT and CDR2 is YYREEE in the germline V gene (reference sequence). The CDR3 consists of 14 residues.